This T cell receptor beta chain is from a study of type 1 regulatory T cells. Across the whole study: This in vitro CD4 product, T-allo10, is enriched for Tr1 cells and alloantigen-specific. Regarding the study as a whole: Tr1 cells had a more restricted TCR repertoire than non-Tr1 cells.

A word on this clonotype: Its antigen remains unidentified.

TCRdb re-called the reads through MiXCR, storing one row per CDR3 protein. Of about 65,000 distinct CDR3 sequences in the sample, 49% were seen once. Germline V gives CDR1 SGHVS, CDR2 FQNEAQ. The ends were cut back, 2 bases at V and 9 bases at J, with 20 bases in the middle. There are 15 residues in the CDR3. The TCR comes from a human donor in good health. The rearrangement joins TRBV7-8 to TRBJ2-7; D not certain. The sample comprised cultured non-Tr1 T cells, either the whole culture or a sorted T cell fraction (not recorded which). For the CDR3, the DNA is TGTGCCAGCAGCTTACGCCAGGACCTACACGGCGGGCAGTACTTC. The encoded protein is CASSLRQDLHGGQYF. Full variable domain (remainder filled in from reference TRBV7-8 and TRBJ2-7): GAGVSQSPRYKVAKRGQDVALRCDPISGHVSLFWYQQALGQGPEFLTYFQNEAQLDKSGLPSDRFFAERPEGSVSTLKIQRTQQEDSAVYLCASSLRQDLHGGQYFGPGTRLTVT.